This T cell receptor (beta chain) was captured in a study of blood T cell repertoires in COVID-19. The overall study: COVID-19 samples collected from the United States, Italy and Spain covered acute and convalescent phases. PBMCs, B-cell-depleted T cells, or T cells were the source of the cDNA or gDNA that made up the material.

How the authors handled the data: Amplification with reference gene primers provided the estimates of nucleated cell counts. Here immunoSEQ multiplex PCR was the method, and the copy in TCRdb shows in-frame clones only, minus some. V and J calls and clone size come straight from that table; D and trimming were deduced from the DNA. The sample has around 99,000 clones; just over 90% are singletons. The CDR3 has 15 amino acids. Trimming shortened V by 5 bases and J by 7 bases, and 18 bases separated the two germline ends. Germline V CDR1 and CDR2: MGHRA, YSYEKL. This chain links TRBV4-1 with TRBJ2-1; D is perhaps TRBD2 (6 bases). Sequencing input: peripheral blood. This TCR was sampled from a man in his forties or fifties with acute or convalescent COVID-19. CDR3 nucleotides: TGCGCCAGCAGCACCCGTACTAGAGGGACTAATGAGCAGTTCTTC. This gives the protein CASSTRTRGTNEQFF.